This TCR beta chain was identified during a study of blood T cell repertoires in COVID-19. Only in-frame clones appear in the TCRdb table, and some are missing; sequencing was by immunoSEQ multiplex PCR. The data hold around 300,000 clones, with over 80% observed a single time. CDR1 and CDR2 (germline): SGHNT, YYREEE (reference sequence). The CDR3 totals 17 residues. With 3 bases removed from V and 8 bases from J, the gap between germline ends came to 26 bases. This chain uses TRBV5-4 with TRBJ1-2; a weak D match, TRBD1 (6 bases). This clonotype originated in a man aged 25 to 40 who had recovered from COVID-19. The specimen sequenced was PBMCs or T cells enriched from blood (not recorded which). CDR3 region: CASSSGGTGWVQGGYTF. CDR3 DNA sequence: TGTGCCAGCAGCTCCGGCGGTACAGGGTGGGTACAGGGCGGCTACACCTTC. The complete variable domain, with remaining parts taken from reference TRBV5-4 and TRBJ1-2, reads ETGVTQSPTHLIKTRGQQVTLRCSSQSGHNTVSWYQQALGQGPQFIFQYYREEENGRGNFPPRFSGLQFPNYSSELNVNALELDDSALYLCASSSGGTGWVQGGYTFGSGTRLTVV.